Below are 7 T cell receptor beta chains sequenced from a single sample in a study of Graves' ophthalmopathy and Graves' hyperthyroidism. The authors amplified TCR beta CDR3 regions from RNA transcripts. HTBI-primed RT-PCR formed the first round, and a multiplex PCR formed the second. TCRdb reprocessed the multiplex PCR reads via MiXCR and lists one record per CDR3 protein. The top ten hold about 4% of the sample, which has about 500,000 distinct CDR3 sequences, under 40% seen once. The specimen sequenced was peripheral blood or thyroid tissue (not recorded which). The receptors come from an adult man with Graves' hyperthyroidism.

V and J are TRBV7-3 and TRBJ2-7; perhaps D is TRBD1 or TRBD2 (5 bases each). The germline V and J ends were trimmed by 2 bases and 5 bases, with 10 bases remaining between them. CDR3 length equals 13 residues. The germline V gene has CDR1 SGHTA and CDR2 FQGTGA. The CDR3 region has the DNA TGTGCCAGCAGCTTATCGGGGACCGACGAGCAGTACTTC. It yields the protein CASSLSGTDEQYF.

This clonotype was recorded many times. This chain uses TRBV7-3 with TRBJ2-5, with 14 bases fitting TRBD2. Germline assignment: CDR1 SGHTA and CDR2 FQGTGA. Trimming cost V 5 bases and J 5 bases; bases outside gene matches: 7. The length of the CDR3 is 16 residues. This CDR3 reads CASSGMTSGRAETQYF. CDR3 sequence (DNA): TGTGCCAGCAGCGGCATGACTAGCGGGAGGGCTGAGACCCAGTACTTC.

The genes are TRBV15 and TRBJ1-2; a possible D gene is TRBD1 (6 bases). Germline V lookup: CDR1 LNHNV, CDR2 YYDKDF (reference sequence). The CDR3 contains 14 residues. Trimming took 3 bases from V and 2 from J, leaving 10 bases between them. The CDR3 reads CATSRDSENYGYTF. The CDR3 DNA reads as TGTGCCACCAGCAGGGACAGTGAGAACTATGGCTACACCTTC.

The J gene is TRBJ1-1, the V gene TRBV6-6, with a tentative D call TRBD1 (6 bases). The CDR3 is 12 residues long. Germline assignment: CDR1 MNHNY and CDR2 SVGAGI (reference sequence). V shed 6 bases and J shed 10 bases, with 15 bases lying between them. DNA for the CDR3: TGTGCCAGCAGGGGGGGCGAAGATCCAGCTTTCTTT. Its protein product is CASRGGEDPAFF.

This clonotype was found many times. The chain uses TRBV10-3 and TRBJ2-7, with D hard to call. Germline values: CDR1 ENHRY, CDR2 SYGVKD. The CDR3 has 12 residues. Trimming stripped 4 bases from V and 7 bases from J, with 11 bases between. For the CDR3, the DNA is TGTGCCATCAGTGGCAGACCTCAGGAGCAGTACTTC. Translation: CAISGRPQEQYF.

Comment on this clonotype: A clone one base away is much larger, so this may be a read error. The chain has TRBV20-1 and TRBJ2-2; 10 nucleotides match TRBD1. The germline CDR1 and CDR2 sequences are DFQATT and SNEGSKA (reference sequence). CDR3 length: 14 amino acids. The CDR3 DNA sequence: TGCAGTGCAAGAGGACAGGGGGACACCGGGGAGCTGTTTTTT. Translation: CSARGQGDTGELFF.

The V gene is TRBV20-1, the J gene TRBJ1-4, with TRBD1 as a possible D gene (6 bases). V lost 3 bases and J 3 bases, leaving 11 bases between the germline ends. The CDR3 consists of 14 residues. Looked up from germline, CDR1 is DFQATT and CDR2 is SNEGSKA (reference sequence). This CDR3 is CSASDGQPNEKLFF. The CDR3 DNA reads TGCAGTGCTAGTGACGGACAGCCTAATGAAAAACTGTTTTTT.